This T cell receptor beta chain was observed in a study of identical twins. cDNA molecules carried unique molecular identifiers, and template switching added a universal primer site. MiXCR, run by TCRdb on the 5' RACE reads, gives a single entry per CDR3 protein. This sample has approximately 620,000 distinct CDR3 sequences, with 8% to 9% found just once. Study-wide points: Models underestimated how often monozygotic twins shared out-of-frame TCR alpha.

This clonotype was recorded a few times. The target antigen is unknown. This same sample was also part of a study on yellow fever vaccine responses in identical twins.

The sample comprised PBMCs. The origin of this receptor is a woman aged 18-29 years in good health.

The DNA for the CDR3 is TGTGCCAGCATCAGGACCGGGGTGACCTACGAGCAGTACTTC. Its translation: CASIRTGVTYEQYF. The chain joins TRBV6-1 to TRBJ2-7; weak D call: TRBD2 (5 bases). This CDR3 comprises 14 residues. Germline V gives CDR1 MNHNS, CDR2 SASEGT. The V end lost 7 bases, the J end lost 2 bases, and 15 bases lay between the germline ends.